This passage covers 26 T cell receptor beta chains from one sample sequenced in a study of quantifying T cell responses using KT2 cells. Looking at the study overall: cDNA was made from DNase-treated RNA using alpha and beta constant primers.

The cDNA 3' end received a ligated oligonucleotide with a UMI. First-round PCR used 3 to 4 cycles and beta primers RC1.1 and RC1.2 covering TRBC1 and TRBC2. MiXCR was run by TCRdb on the UMI-ligation and nested PCR reads, yielding one entry per CDR3 protein. The sample includes about 30,000 distinct CDR3 sequences, 6% to 8% of them seen just once. Sequenced sample: PBMCs spiked with cells of the T cell clone KT2. The receptors shown here come from a human donor.

This clonotype was counted many times. V usage is TRBV2 and J usage is TRBJ1-1, with a tentative D call TRBD1 (5 bases). The CDR3 totals 16 residues. Germline V gene sequence: CDR1 SNHLY, CDR2 FYNNEI. Trimming stripped 8 bases from V and 2 bases from J, with 21 bases between. The CDR3 sequence: CASGGQIVLINTEAFF. The CDR3, as DNA: TGTGCCAGCGGGGGTCAGATAGTCCTCATTAACACTGAAGCTTTCTTT.

V usage is TRBV12-3 or TRBV12-4 and J usage is TRBJ1-2; tentative D call: TRBD1 (5 bases). Trimming removed 0 bases from V and 4 bases from J, with 12 bases in between. This CDR3 has 15 residues. For the CDR3, the DNA is TGTGCCAGCAGTTTAGCGCTCCAGGGAGGCTATGGCTACACCTTC. This translates into CASSLALQGGYGYTF.

This clonotype was seen repeatedly, ten times or more. The chain employs TRBV29-1 and TRBJ1-2; D possibly corresponds to TRBD1 (6 bases). This CDR3 has 12 residues. The V end was cut by 7 bases, the J end by 0 bases, with 9 bases between. Per germline, CDR1 SQVTM and CDR2 ANQGSEA. CDR3 nucleotide sequence: TGCAGCGCACACAGGGCTAACTATGGCTACACCTTC. Protein sequence: CSAHRANYGYTF.

This clonotype was counted at least ten times. J is TRBJ2-7 and V is TRBV20-1; D is unresolved. The germline gives CDR1 DFQATT, CDR2 SNEGSKA (reference sequence). The CDR3 sequence is 13 residues long. Trimming pared 6 bases from V and 5 bases from J, leaving 17 bases between. The CDR3 nucleotides read TGCAGTGCCCCTGGTAGGTCTTACGACGAGCAGTACTTC. Translating gives CSAPGRSYDEQYF.

This clonotype was observed a few times. The chain employs TRBV3-1 and TRBJ2-5; the D gene is possibly TRBD1 (6 bases). The CDR3 length is 14 residues. Per the germline V gene, CDR1 is LGHDT and CDR2 is YNNKEL (reference sequence). V lost 4 bases and J 2 bases, leaving 11 bases between the germline ends. The chain's CDR3 is CASSPRTAQETQYF. The CDR3, as DNA: TGTGCCAGCAGCCCACGGACAGCTCAAGAGACCCAGTACTTC.

This clonotype was detected ten times or more. The rearrangement links TRBV27 to TRBJ2-2; TRBD2 agrees at 14 bases. CDR3 size: 15 residues. Looked up from germline, CDR1 is MNHEY and CDR2 is SMNVEV (reference sequence). V shed 7 bases, J shed 7 bases, and the junction held 5 bases outside the gene matches. The CDR3 bases are TGTGCCAGCACGCGGACTAGCGGGGGGCTCGGGGAGCTGTTTTTT. This sequence encodes CASTRTSGGLGELFF.

This clonotype was picked up many times. The chain recombines TRBV12-3 or TRBV12-4 with TRBJ1-2, with D possibly being TRBD1 (6 bases). The CDR3 loop spans 13 amino acids. Trimming pared 6 bases from V and 4 bases from J, leaving 12 bases between. Here the CDR3 reads CASSPTGSYGYTF. The CDR3 DNA follows: TGTGCCAGCAGCCCAACAGGGTCCTATGGCTACACCTTC.

This clonotype was picked up many times. The chain recombines TRBV20-1 with TRBJ2-4, with 10 bases fitting TRBD1. Germline CDR1 and CDR2: DFQATT and SNEGSKA (reference sequence). Germline trimming cut 6 bases from V and 3 bases from J; bases unmatched to any gene: 11. The CDR3 runs to 16 residues. The CDR3 bases are TGCAGTGCGAAAATCGGGACAGGGGTTGGCAAAAACATTCAGTACTTC. Translation: CSAKIGTGVGKNIQYF.

This clonotype was observed at least ten times. This chain uses TRBV18 with TRBJ1-1; 9 bases align to TRBD1. In germline, CDR1 is KGHSH, CDR2 LQKENI. Germline trimming cut 6 bases from V and 1 base from J; bases unmatched to any gene: 15. This CDR3 is 18 amino acids long. CDR3 region: CASSSATLQGAQNTEAFF. CDR3 nucleotide sequence: TGTGCCAGCTCGTCGGCTACCCTACAGGGGGCCCAGAACACTGAAGCTTTCTTT.

This clonotype was picked up a small number of times. The chain has TRBV12-3 or TRBV12-4 and TRBJ2-6; 10 bases align to TRBD1. V dropped 6 bases and J dropped 4; count of bases not matched to a gene: 3. The length of the CDR3 is 15 residues. CDR3 sequence reads: CASSDRGRGANVLTF. The CDR3 DNA follows: TGTGCCAGCAGCGACAGGGGGCGGGGGGCCAACGTCCTGACTTTC.

This clonotype was seen many times. The chain has TRBV7-9 and TRBJ2-7; 10 nucleotides align to TRBD1. The CDR3 is made up of 20 amino acids. V shed 2 bases, J shed 2 bases, and the junction held 18 bases outside the gene matches. Germline lookup yields CDR1 SEHNR and CDR2 FQNEAQ (reference sequence). The CDR3 loop is CASSLPTAGTGARTTYEQYF. In nucleotides, the CDR3 is TGTGCCAGCAGCTTACCCACAGCCGGGACAGGGGCCAGGACTACCTACGAGCAGTACTTC.

In this sample, this clonotype turned up many times. V and J are TRBV9 and TRBJ1-2; 10 nucleotides agree with TRBD1. Germline assignment: CDR1 SGDLS and CDR2 YYNGEE. With 9 bases clipped from V and 8 bases from J, the junction kept 10 bases outside the gene matches. This CDR3 is 13 amino acids long. Here the CDR3 DNA reads TGTGCCAACGACCGAAGGGGACAGGGGGGCTACACCTTC. Translating it yields CANDRRGQGGYTF.

The chain recombines TRBV5-1 with TRBJ2-1; 7 bases agree with TRBD2. Germline assignment: CDR1 SGHRS and CDR2 YFSETQ. The CDR3 is made up of 15 amino acids. Trimming removed 0 bases from V and 4 bases from J; junction bases left unmatched: 4. The DNA for the CDR3 is TGCGCCAGCAGCTTGGCCTGGGGGGGATACAATGAGCAGTTCTTC. Translated, it gives CASSLAWGGYNEQFF. Based on the CDR3 plus reference TRBV5-1 and TRBJ2-1, the full variable domain is KAGVTQTPRYLIKTRGQQVTLSCSPISGHRSVSWYQQTPGQGLQFLFEYFSETQRNKGNFPGRFSGRQFSNSRSEMNVSTLELGDSALYLCASSLAWGGYNEQFFGPGTRLTVL.

In this sample, this clonotype turned up many times. The CDR3 DNA reads as TGTGCCAGCAGCCCGCGGGGGGCTGCAACTAATGAAAAACTGTTTTTT. It specifies CASSPRGAATNEKLFF. The chain carries TRBV11-2 and TRBJ1-4, with D perhaps TRBD1 (6 bases). Per germline, CDR1 SGHAT and CDR2 FQNNGV. The CDR3 has 16 residues. V shed 5 bases and J shed 0 bases, with 13 bases lying between them.

The gene calls are TRBV24-1 and TRBJ2-7; TRBD1 aligns across 7 bases. CDR1 is KGHDR, CDR2 SFDVKD, per germline. CDR3 size: 13 residues. J was trimmed by 5 bases and V by 7 bases; bases with no gene match: 7. CDR3 residues: CATRLDRDHEQYF. CDR3 DNA: TGTGCCACCAGGTTAGACAGGGACCACGAGCAGTACTTC.

The chain links TRBV20-1 to TRBJ2-7; 7 nucleotides agree with TRBD1. V dropped 5 bases and J dropped 4; count of bases not matched to a gene: 8. The CDR3 spans 13 residues. Germline CDR1 DFQATT, CDR2 SNEGSKA (reference sequence). CDR3 residues: CSAHDRVGYEQYF. DNA of the CDR3: TGCAGTGCTCATGACAGGGTGGGGTACGAGCAGTACTTC.

This clonotype has at least ten counts. The chain recombines TRBV14 with TRBJ1-2; D gene uncertain. Germline V gene lookup returns CDR1 SGHDN and CDR2 FVKESK. Trimming removed 0 bases from V and 7 bases from J, with 12 bases in between. This CDR3 is built from 14 residues. CDR3: CASSQDTGGPGYTF. The CDR3 DNA is TGTGCCAGCAGCCAAGACACGGGCGGACCTGGCTACACCTTC.

This clonotype was counted a few times. The gene calls are TRBV9 and TRBJ2-4; the D is unclear. Trimming removed 2 bases at V and 1 base at J, with 7 bases between. CDR3 length: 14 amino acids. CDR1 is SGDLS and CDR2 is YYNGEE in the germline V gene. CDR3 loop: CASSVGGAKNIQYF. Here the CDR3 DNA reads TGTGCCAGCAGCGTTGGTGGGGCCAAAAACATTCAGTACTTC.

This clonotype was observed at least ten times. The V gene is TRBV29-1, the J gene TRBJ2-3; D might be TRBD1 (6 bases). The CDR3 extends over 14 amino acids. Trimming left V 4 bases short and J 2 bases short, with 13 bases between. The germline gives CDR1 SQVTM, CDR2 ANQGSEA. CDR3 in amino acids: CSVVGGQSTDTQYF. CDR3 DNA: TGCAGCGTTGTGGGTGGACAGTCCACAGATACGCAGTATTTT.

In this sample, this clonotype turned up a few times. The chain joins TRBV7-3 to TRBJ2-7; TRBD2 matches 9 bases. The CDR3 extends over 14 amino acids. Germline lookup yields CDR1 SGHTA and CDR2 FQGTGA. Trimming at V came to 2 bases and at J to 7 bases, leaving 6 bases not matched to a gene. The CDR3 nucleotides are TGTGCCAGCAGCTTAGCGGGAGGGCCGAGTGAGCAGTACTTC. It is translated as CASSLAGGPSEQYF.

In DNA, the CDR3 is TGCGCCAGCAGCGCAGGGTCCAACTATGGCTACACCTTC. Translating gives CASSAGSNYGYTF. This chain links TRBV5-1 with TRBJ1-2, with TRBD1 as a possible D gene (5 bases). V lost 4 bases to trimming and J lost 2 bases, with 9 bases between them. Germline V gene lookup returns CDR1 SGHRS and CDR2 YFSETQ. The CDR3 consists of 13 residues.

This clonotype has ten or more counts. The rearrangement joins TRBV10-3 to TRBJ2-5; possible D gene TRBD1, 6 bases. Germline CDR1 is ENHRY and CDR2 is SYGVKD. Trimming took off 2 bases at V and 2 bases at J, with 12 bases between the two ends. This CDR3 has 15 amino acids. The CDR3 nucleotides are TGTGCCATCAGTGAGGTGTCAGGGGAGCAAGAGACCCAGTACTTC. Translating gives CAISEVSGEQETQYF.

At least ten counts were recorded for this clonotype. The gene calls are TRBV20-1 and TRBJ2-3, with 9 bases identical to TRBD2. The V and J ends lost 0 bases and 5 bases, in that order; junction bases with no gene match: 6. Germline V CDR1 and CDR2: DFQATT, SNEGSKA (reference sequence). The CDR3 sequence is 15 residues long. The CDR3 DNA follows: TGCAGTGCTAGAGAGTGGGCGGGGGGGGTAGATACGCAGTATTTT. It yields the protein CSAREWAGGVDTQYF.

This chain links TRBV15 with TRBJ2-1; D tentatively reads TRBD1 or TRBD2 (5 bases each). V was trimmed by 4 bases and J by 2 bases, leaving 12 bases between them. The CDR3 sequence is 15 residues long. Germline CDR1 is LNHNV and CDR2 is YYDKDF (reference sequence). The CDR3 DNA reads as TGTGCCACCAGCATTAGCAGGGAGACCTACAATGAGCAGTTCTTC. This gives the protein CATSISRETYNEQFF.

The chain has TRBV15 and TRBJ2-3, with 11 nucleotides matching TRBD1. Germline V gene lookup returns CDR1 LNHNV and CDR2 YYDKDF (reference sequence). V lost 5 bases to trimming and J lost 5 bases; unmatched junction nucleotides: 6. The CDR3 runs 15 residues. DNA of the CDR3: TGTGCCACCAGCGGCCCGGACAGGGGGCAAGATACGCAGTATTTT. Translating it yields CATSGPDRGQDTQYF.

V is TRBV14 and J is TRBJ2-1; the D is unclear. This CDR3 region has 13 residues. CDR1 and CDR2 (germline): SGHDN, FVKESK. V gave up 1 base and J gave up 6 bases, with 7 bases separating them. The CDR3 region is CASSQVMSNEQFF. The DNA of the CDR3 is TGTGCCAGCAGCCAAGTGATGTCCAATGAGCAGTTCTTC.